This entry is about one T cell receptor beta chain. The data belong to a study of blood T cell repertoires in COVID-19. Study details: The samples span acute and convalescent COVID-19 from the United States, Italy and Spain. PBMCs, B-cell-depleted T cells, or T cells provided the cDNA or gDNA that made up the material.

V trimming: 3 bases; J trimming: 5 bases; junction bases outside the gene matches: 6. CDR1 SNHLY and CDR2 FYNNEI come from the germline V gene. This CDR3 comprises 16 residues. Participants' own reports of clinical history determined their cohort assignment. Authors' data handling: Reference gene primers were amplified, and this amplification served to estimate nucleated cell counts. Produced via immunoSEQ multiplex PCR; TCRdb's table is partial and in-frame only. That table gives V, J and clone size, and the DNA gave D and trimming. The sample has fewer than 450,000 clones; about 90% are singletons. The source is a woman aged 30 to 39 who had recovered from COVID-19. The J gene is TRBJ2-2, the V gene TRBV2; 10 bases map to TRBD1. The sequenced sample consisted of PBMCs or T cells enriched from blood (not recorded which). The CDR3 reads CASSDDRGRLTGELFF. The CDR3 DNA reads TGTGCCAGCAGTGACGACAGGGGGCGTTTAACCGGGGAGCTGTTTTTT.